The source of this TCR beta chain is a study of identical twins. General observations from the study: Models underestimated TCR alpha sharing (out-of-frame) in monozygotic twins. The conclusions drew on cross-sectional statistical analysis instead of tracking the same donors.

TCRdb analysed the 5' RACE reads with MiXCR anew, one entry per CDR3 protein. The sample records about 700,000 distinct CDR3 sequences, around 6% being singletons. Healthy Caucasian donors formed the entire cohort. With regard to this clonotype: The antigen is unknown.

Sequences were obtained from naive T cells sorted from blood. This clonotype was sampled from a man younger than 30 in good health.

The CDR3: CASSSETGKETQYF. CDR3 bases: TGTGCCAGCAGCTCCGAGACAGGGAAAGAGACCCAGTACTTC. V gene TRBV7-8 combines with J gene TRBJ2-5; the match to TRBD1 covers 7 bases. The CDR3 has 14 residues. V shed 4 bases, J shed 3 bases, and the junction held 5 bases outside the gene matches. Germline V gene sequence: CDR1 SGHVS, CDR2 FQNEAQ.